A selection of T cell receptor beta chains follows, all from one sample in a study of OX40 agonist ivuxolimab in advanced cancers. TCRdb's table, derived via immunoSEQ multiplex PCR, lists solely in-frame clones and lacks some. The sample consists of 60,000 to 85,000 clones, approximately 86% of them appearing once. The sequencing here drew on CD4+ or CD8+ T cells sorted from blood, taken in a trial of the OX40 agonist ivuxolimab. The receptors were gathered from an adult with an advanced solid tumor such as melanoma, head and neck, liver or kidney cancer. Each CDR3 is given with its conserved first and last residue. A D gene is named only where the DNA matches it firmly. The listing skips clone size in some rows; elsewhere it reads once, few, many or a size class.

TRBV7-9,TRBJ2-3,-,-,TGTGCCCCCGCACAGGTTATCTTTACAGATACGCAGTATTTT,CAPAQVIFTDTQYF
TRBV30,TRBJ2-5,-,TRBD1,TGTGCCTGGATCTCCCCGTCGGGACAGGGGGCAGGAGAGACCCAGTACTTC,CAWISPSGQGAGETQYF
TRBV6-1,TRBJ2-1,-,-,TGTGCCAGCAGTGAAGGTCCTAGCTCCTACAATGAGCAGTTCTTC,CASSEGPSSYNEQFF
TRBV7-2,TRBJ2-7,-,-,TGTGCCAGCAGCCCGCCACGTGGGGCGGGCTACGAGCAGTACTTC,CASSPPRGAGYEQYF
TRBV7-3,TRBJ2-3,-,TRBD2,TGTGCCAGCAGCTTAGCGGGACTAGCCACAGATACGCAGTATTTT,CASSLAGLATDTQYF
TRBV13,TRBJ1-4,-,-,TGTGCCAGCAGCTTAGCAGGGGACCCTTCCAATAATGAAAAACTGTTTTTT,CASSLAGDPSNNEKLFF
TRBV15,TRBJ1-5,-,-,TGTGCCACCAGCAGAGATGGGGAGGGGTTGAAGCCCCAGCATTTT,CATSRDGEGLKPQHF
TRBV6-5,TRBJ1-5,-,-,TGTGCCAGCAGTTCTGACAGGTTTTTGTCGAAGCCCCAGCATTTT,CASSSDRFLSKPQHF
TRBV28,TRBJ2-2,-,TRBD1,TGTGCCAGCTTAGGACAGGGGGCTTACGGGGAGCTGTTTTTT,CASLGQGAYGELFF
TRBV6-5,TRBJ2-5,-,-,TGTGCCGCGTCCCGGGGGACCAGAGGGGAGGAGACCCAGTACTTC,CAASRGTRGEETQYF
TRBV29-1,TRBJ2-7,-,-,TGCAGCGTTGGGGGCAGATCCTACGAGCAGTACTTC,CSVGGRSYEQYF
TRBV5-1,TRBJ1-6,once,-,TGCGCCAGCGGCAATGACCAGAGCTCCTATAATTCACCCCTCCACTTT,CASGNDQSSYNSPLHF
TRBV5-4,TRBJ2-3,few,-,TGTGCCAGCAAAGCTTGGCAGGGTTCAGATACGCAGTATTTT,CASKAWQGSDTQYF
TRBV18,TRBJ2-5,-,-,TGTGCCAGCTCACGAAAGGCCCCGGAGCTCCAAGAGACCCAGTACTTC,CASSRKAPELQETQYF
TRBV29-1,TRBJ1-2,-,-,TGCAGCGTTGACGGGACTGGGACAAACTATGGCTACACCTTC,CSVDGTGTNYGYTF
TRBV14,TRBJ2-7,-,-,TGTGCCAGCAGCCAGTGGGATTTGAGCTCCTACGAGCAGTACTTC,CASSQWDLSSYEQYF
TRBV19,TRBJ1-5,few,-,TGTGCCAGTAGTCTGGCTAGAAATCAGCCCCAGCATTTT,CASSLARNQPQHF
TRBV4-1,TRBJ1-4,-,TRBD1,TGCGCCAGCAGCCAGAAACAGGGGGGACGTGAAAAACTGTTTTTT,CASSQKQGGREKLFF
TRBV28,TRBJ1-6,-,-,TGTGCCAGCAGCCACAAACCCCCGCCGTATAATTCACCCCTCCACTTT,CASSHKPPPYNSPLHF
TRBV5-1,TRBJ2-2,-,TRBD2,TGCGCCAGCAACCGACTGGGGACTAGCGGGGCCGGGGGCGAGCTGTTTTTT,CASNRLGTSGAGGELFF
TRBV5-1,TRBJ2-2,-,-,TGCGCCAGCAGCTTCACAGCGGGCGGGGAGCTGTTTTTT,CASSFTAGGELFF
TRBV14,TRBJ2-5,-,-,TGTGCCAGCAGCCAGGGGCCCCAAGAGACCCAGTACTTC,CASSQGPQETQYF
TRBV30,TRBJ2-4,-,-,TGTGCCTGGAGTGTTCCTCCCGGGATTGTAGCCAAAAACATTCAGTACTTC,CAWSVPPGIVAKNIQYF
TRBV5-8,TRBJ1-2,-,-,TGTGCCAGCAGCTTGGCTCAAGGGTTAGGCTATGGCTACACCTTC,CASSLAQGLGYGYTF
TRBV2,TRBJ2-1,-,TRBD2,TGTGCCAGCAGTGAAGAGACTAGCGGGGCAAATGAGCAGTTCTTC,CASSEETSGANEQFF
TRBV6-1,TRBJ2-3,few,TRBD2,TGTGCCAGCACTTTGCGGGAGGGCCGGAATACGCAGTATTTT,CASTLREGRNTQYF